Described below is a single TCR beta chain sequence and its context. This sample stems from a study of control samples from healthy donors and cancer patients. TCRdb keeps only in-frame clones here, not all; method: immunoSEQ multiplex PCR. The sample shows about 51,000 clones, about 88% of them seen only once. The TCR originated in a man aged 45-65 years with head and neck cancer. Sequencing used PBMCs.

As DNA, the CDR3 is TGTGCCAGCAGCCAAGATACAGGGGCCGGGGAGCTGTTTTTT. Translated, it gives CASSQDTGAGELFF. This chain joins TRBV5-6 and TRBJ2-2; 7 bases are a match to TRBD1. Germline values: CDR1 SGHDT, CDR2 YYEEEE. Trimming at V came to 4 bases and at J to 6 bases, leaving 6 bases not matched to a gene. The CDR3 has 14 amino acids.